What follows are 19 T cell receptor beta chains derived from one specimen sequenced in a study of T cell responses to AZD1222 COVID-19 vaccine. Here immunoSEQ multiplex PCR was the method, and the copy in TCRdb shows in-frame clones only, minus some. The data hold around 65,000 clones, with over 80% observed a single time. The specimen was peripheral blood, collected 28 days after the second AZD1222 dose. These receptors were collected from an adult who received the AZD1222 COVID-19 vaccine.

This clone turned up a few times. V usage is TRBV4-1 and J usage is TRBJ1-5, with 9 bases matching TRBD1. V dropped 6 bases and J dropped 3; count of bases not matched to a gene: 21. Germline V gives CDR1 MGHRA, CDR2 YSYEKL. This CDR3 is 20 amino acids long. The CDR3 region is CASSPTPGQGTLEANQPQHF. CDR3 bases: TGCGCCAGCAGTCCTACCCCGGGACAGGGAACCTTGGAAGCCAATCAGCCCCAGCATTTT.

This sequence joins TRBV5-1 and TRBJ2-3, with D unresolved. The length of the CDR3 is 14 residues. The V gene lost 4 bases and the J gene lost 4 bases, with 13 bases spanning the gap. Per germline, CDR1 SGHRS and CDR2 YFSETQ. CDR3 DNA sequence: TGCGCCAGCAGCCGTTTGTTGGGGTCAGATACGCAGTATTTT. It yields the protein CASSRLLGSDTQYF.

This clone has just one count. V and J are TRBV27 and TRBJ2-7; D gene ambiguous. The germline CDR1 and CDR2 sequences are MNHEY and SMNVEV (reference sequence). This CDR3 region has 16 residues. V was trimmed by 8 bases and J by 2 bases, leaving 22 bases between them. The CDR3 region has the DNA TGTGCCAGCGCTCCCCCGTGGGCAGGTTCCGCCTACGAGCAGTACTTC. Its translation: CASAPPWAGSAYEQYF.

V is TRBV19 and J is TRBJ1-1, with 8 positions matching TRBD1. Germline V CDR1 and CDR2: LNHDA, SQIVND (reference sequence). The CDR3 is 15 amino acids. V shed 5 bases, J shed 6 bases, and the junction held 11 bases outside the gene matches. The CDR3 reads CASSPLDRGFSEAFF. The CDR3 region has the DNA TGTGCCAGTAGTCCCCTAGACAGGGGATTCTCTGAAGCTTTCTTT.

The rearrangement links TRBV5-6 to TRBJ2-1, with TRBD1 matching over 7 bases. After removal of 3 bases from V and 11 bases from J, the junction contained 8 bases not matched to a gene. The CDR3 is made up of 13 amino acids. Germline assignment: CDR1 SGHDT and CDR2 YYEEEE. This chain's CDR3 is CASSWGQNRKQFF. DNA for the CDR3: TGTGCCAGCAGCTGGGGACAGAACAGAAAGCAGTTCTTC. Combining the CDR3 with reference TRBV5-6 and TRBJ2-1 gives the whole variable domain DAGVTQSPTHLIKTRGQQVTLRCSPKSGHDTVSWYQQALGQGPQFIFQYYEEEERQRGNFPDRFSGHQFPNYSSELNVNALLLGDSALYLCASSWGQNRKQFFGPGTRLTVL.

The chain has TRBV5-4 and TRBJ2-7; 8 bases are shared with TRBD2. J gave up 6 bases and V 1 base, and 9 bases lay outside the gene matches. The CDR3 length is 15 residues. From germline, CDR1 is SGHNT and CDR2 YYREEE (reference sequence). This chain's CDR3 is CASSLSREGSGEQYF. As DNA, the CDR3 is TGTGCCAGCAGCTTGAGTCGGGAGGGGTCGGGCGAGCAGTACTTC.

This rearrangement joins TRBV27 to TRBJ2-1; D unresolved. Germline V gene data show CDR1 as MNHEY and CDR2 as SMNVEV (reference sequence). Trimming removed 4 bases from V and 0 bases from J, with 10 bases in between. CDR3 length: 15 amino acids. CDR3 residues: CASSSYLSSYNEQFF. In DNA form, the CDR3 reads TGTGCCAGCAGTTCCTACCTGAGCTCCTACAATGAGCAGTTCTTC.

In its sample, this clone was seen a few times. CDR3 in amino acids: CSVSRTGGYGYTF. For the CDR3, the DNA is TGCAGCGTTTCTCGGACAGGGGGCTATGGCTACACCTTC. V usage is TRBV29-1 and J usage is TRBJ1-2, with TRBD1 identical over 10 bases. J lost 4 bases, V lost 5 bases, and 4 bases had no gene match. The CDR3 loop spans 13 amino acids. Germline V lookup: CDR1 SQVTM, CDR2 ANQGSEA. Full variable domain (remainder filled in from reference TRBV29-1 and TRBJ1-2): SAVISQKPSRDICQRGTSLTIQCQVDSQVTMMFWYRQQPGQSLTLIATANQGSEATYESGFVIDKFPISRPNLTFSTLTVSNMSPEDSSIYLCSVSRTGGYGYTFGSGTRLTVV.

The V call is TRBV5-4, the J call TRBJ2-5; 8 bases agree with TRBD2. The CDR3 is made up of 15 amino acids. The ends lost 1 base at V and 1 base at J; junction bases unmatched: 3. Germline-derived CDR1 and CDR2 are SGHNT and YYREEE (reference sequence). The DNA for the CDR3 is TGTGCCAGCAGCTTGCTAGCGGGCTTCCAAGAGACCCAGTACTTC. This sequence encodes CASSLLAGFQETQYF.

This clone was counted a single time. The chain uses TRBV5-4 and TRBJ2-7; D remains unclear. Trimming shortened V by 5 bases and J by 9 bases, and 15 bases separated the two germline ends. The germline V gene encodes CDR1 SGHNT and CDR2 YYREEE (reference sequence). The CDR3 extends over 12 amino acids. The CDR3 sequence: CASSGPNSPQYF. The CDR3, as DNA: TGTGCCAGCAGTGGGCCCAACTCACCGCAGTACTTC. Drawing the rest from reference TRBV5-4 and TRBJ2-7, the complete variable domain is ETGVTQSPTHLIKTRGQQVTLRCSSQSGHNTVSWYQQALGQGPQFIFQYYREEENGRGNFPPRFSGLQFPNYSSELNVNALELDDSALYLCASSGPNSPQYFGPGTRLTVT.

The chain carries TRBV30 and TRBJ2-1, with 7 bases fitting TRBD2. The CDR3 has 12 amino acids. Germline V gene data show CDR1 as GTSNPN and CDR2 as SVGIG (reference sequence). Germline trimming cut 4 bases from V and 12 bases from J; bases unmatched to any gene: 9. This chain's CDR3 is CAWKTGGIRQFF. The CDR3 coding sequence is TGTGCCTGGAAGACGGGAGGAATAAGGCAGTTCTTC.

V and J are TRBV4-1 and TRBJ2-4; 12 nucleotides agree with TRBD2. Germline assignment: CDR1 MGHRA and CDR2 YSYEKL. This CDR3 is 12 amino acids long. After removal of 6 bases from V and 15 bases from J, the junction contained 6 bases not matched to a gene. CDR3 sequence reads: CASSQTSGRMYF. CDR3 nucleotides: TGCGCCAGCAGTCAGACTAGCGGGAGAATGTACTTC.

V and J are TRBV11-3 and TRBJ1-1; D not certain. The CDR3 consists of 14 residues. V was cut by 6 bases and J by 0 bases, with 11 bases left in between. In germline, CDR1 is SGHNT, CDR2 YENEEA. The CDR3 DNA sequence: TGTGCCAGCAGTTATACAGATATGAACACTGAAGCTTTCTTT. Translating gives CASSYTDMNTEAFF.

This chain's CDR3 is CASSYTGANVLTF. CDR3 DNA: TGTGCCAGCAGCTATACTGGGGCCAACGTCCTGACTTTC. V and J are TRBV14 and TRBJ2-6; D uncertain. Germline loops: CDR1 SGHDN, CDR2 FVKESK. V was clipped by 5 bases and J by 2 bases, with 4 bases between them. The CDR3 length is 13 residues.

The chain has TRBV3-1 (or the pseudogene TRBV3-2) and TRBJ2-1; no reliable D call. Looked up from germline, CDR1 is LGHDT and CDR2 is YNNKEL (reference sequence). Trimming took 0 bases from V and 2 from J, leaving 11 bases between them. This CDR3 region has 16 residues. The CDR3 DNA reads as TGTGCCAGCAGCCAAGACCAGGCCCTCACCTACAATGAGCAGTTCTTC. Amino acid sequence: CASSQDQALTYNEQFF.

In its sample, this clone was seen a few times. The rearrangement links TRBV2 to TRBJ2-1, with 8 nucleotides matching TRBD2. This CDR3 region has 15 residues. The germline gives CDR1 SNHLY, CDR2 FYNNEI. Trimming cost V 8 bases and J 4 bases; bases outside gene matches: 10. The chain's CDR3 is CASPKRPSGYNEQFF. The CDR3 DNA follows: TGTGCCAGCCCCAAGAGGCCTAGCGGGTACAATGAGCAGTTCTTC. Combining the CDR3 with reference TRBV2 and TRBJ2-1 gives the whole variable domain EPEVTQTPSHQVTQMGQEVILRCVPISNHLYFYWYRQILGQKVEFLVSFYNNEISEKSEIFDDQFSVERPDGSNFTLKIRSTKLEDSAMYFCASPKRPSGYNEQFFGPGTRLTVL.

The V gene is TRBV7-9, the J gene TRBJ1-4, with a weak D call TRBD1 (5 bases). Between the trimmed V and J ends, which lost 4 bases and 4 bases, there was a span of 16 bases. Germline V gene data show CDR1 as SEHNR and CDR2 as FQNEAQ (reference sequence). The CDR3 loop spans 16 amino acids. The DNA for the CDR3 is TGTGCCAGCAGCTCCCCGGGGAGGGGCGGTAATGAAAAACTGTTTTTT. Its protein product is CASSSPGRGGNEKLFF.

The genes are TRBV10-2 and TRBJ2-7; a weak D match, TRBD2 (6 bases). CDR1 is WSHSY, CDR2 SAAADI, per germline. The CDR3 spans 13 residues. Between the trimmed V and J ends, which lost 7 bases and 4 bases, there was a span of 14 bases. The CDR3 coding sequence is TGCGCCAGCACCCCCGAACGGGGGTACGAGCAGTACTTC. Translating it yields CASTPERGYEQYF.

The chain uses TRBV29-1 and TRBJ2-2, with TRBD1 matching over 7 bases. Germline V CDR1 and CDR2: SQVTM, ANQGSEA. CDR3 length equals 13 residues. V trimming: 7 bases; J trimming: 5 bases; junction bases outside the gene matches: 7. This CDR3 reads CSGAETGTGELFF. CDR3 DNA sequence: TGCAGCGGTGCCGAGACAGGGACCGGGGAGCTGTTTTTT.